This T cell receptor beta chain was obtained from a study of blood T cell repertoires in COVID-19. The overall study: Some COVID-19 samples were acute and others convalescent; all came from the United States, Italy and Spain.

This CDR3 region has 12 residues. V lost 7 bases to trimming and J lost 16 bases, with 17 bases between them. Germline values: CDR1 MNHNY, CDR2 SVGAGI (reference sequence). Original analysis: Amplification from reference gene primers served as the basis for estimated nucleated cell counts. The method was immunoSEQ multiplex PCR; TCRdb's version includes in-frame clones alone and lacks a portion of them. The V and J calls and clone size come from that table; D and trimming were worked out from the DNA. Counted here are tens of thousands of clones, more than 65% occurring once; the ten biggest clones make up roughly 6.7%.

Material: peripheral blood. The clonotype comes from a man aged 65 to 85 with COVID-19, enrolled during active disease. The V and J genes are TRBV6-6 and TRBJ1-6, with a possible D match to TRBD1 (6 bases). The CDR3 region is CASNSGEPSLHF. CDR3 nucleotides: TGTGCCAGCAACTCAGGGGAGCCATCACTCCACTTT.